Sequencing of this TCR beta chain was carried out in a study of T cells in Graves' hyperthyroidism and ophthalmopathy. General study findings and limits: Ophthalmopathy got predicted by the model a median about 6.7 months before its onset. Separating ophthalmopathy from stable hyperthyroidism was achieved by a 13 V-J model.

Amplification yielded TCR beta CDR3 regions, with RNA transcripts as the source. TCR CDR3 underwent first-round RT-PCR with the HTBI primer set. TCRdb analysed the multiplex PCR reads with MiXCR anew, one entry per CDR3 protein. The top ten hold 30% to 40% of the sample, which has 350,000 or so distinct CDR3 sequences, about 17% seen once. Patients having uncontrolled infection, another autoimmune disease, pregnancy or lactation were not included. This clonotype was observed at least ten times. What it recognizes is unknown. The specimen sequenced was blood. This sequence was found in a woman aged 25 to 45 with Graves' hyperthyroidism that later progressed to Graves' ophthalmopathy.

The CDR3 reads CASRNRQGGDEKLFF. The CDR3 DNA follows: TGTGCCAGCAGAAATCGACAGGGGGGAGATGAAAAACTGTTTTTT. V usage is TRBV27 and J usage is TRBJ1-4; 9 bases agree with TRBD1. Trimming took 6 bases from V and 6 from J; bases not matched to a gene: 8. The CDR3 sequence is 15 residues long. Germline CDR1 and CDR2: MNHEY and SMNVEV (reference sequence).